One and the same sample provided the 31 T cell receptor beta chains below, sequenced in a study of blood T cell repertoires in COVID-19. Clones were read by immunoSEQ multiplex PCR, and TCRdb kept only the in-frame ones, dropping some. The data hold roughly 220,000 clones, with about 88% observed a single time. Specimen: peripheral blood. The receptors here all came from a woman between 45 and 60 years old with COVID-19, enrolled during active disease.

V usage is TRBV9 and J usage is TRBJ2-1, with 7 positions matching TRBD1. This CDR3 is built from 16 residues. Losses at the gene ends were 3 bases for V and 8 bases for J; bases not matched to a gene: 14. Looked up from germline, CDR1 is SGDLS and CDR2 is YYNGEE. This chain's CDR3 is CASSARGGRGKDEQFF. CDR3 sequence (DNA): TGTGCCAGCAGCGCGAGGGGTGGCAGGGGGAAGGATGAGCAGTTCTTC.

CDR3 sequence reads: CASSLAVGLVVNNEQFF. CDR3 nucleotide sequence: TGTGCCAGCAGCTTAGCTGTCGGACTAGTCGTCAACAATGAGCAGTTCTTC. The V and J genes are TRBV7-2 and TRBJ2-1; TRBD2 matches 7 bases. The germline gives CDR1 SGHTA, CDR2 FQGNSA. The CDR3 spans 17 residues. V was pared by 0 bases and J by 5 bases, with 10 bases of the junction left unmatched. The variable domain in full, completed from reference TRBV7-2 and TRBJ2-1, reads GAGVSQSPSNKVTEKGKDVELRCDPISGHTALYWYRQSLGQGLEFLIYFQGNSAPDKSGLPSDRFSAERTGGSVSTLTIQRTQQEDSAVYLCASSLAVGLVVNNEQFFGPGTRLTVL.

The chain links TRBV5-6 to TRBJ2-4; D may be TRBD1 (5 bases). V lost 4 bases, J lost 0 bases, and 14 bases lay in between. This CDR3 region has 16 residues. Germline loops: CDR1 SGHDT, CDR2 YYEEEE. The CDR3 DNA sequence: TGTGCCAGCAGCATACGACAGAATATAGCCAAAAACATTCAGTACTTC. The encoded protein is CASSIRQNIAKNIQYF.

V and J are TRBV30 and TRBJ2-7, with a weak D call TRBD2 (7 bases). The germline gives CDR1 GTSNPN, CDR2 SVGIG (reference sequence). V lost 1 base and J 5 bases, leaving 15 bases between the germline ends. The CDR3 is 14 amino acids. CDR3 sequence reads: CAWSEGGGSHEQYF. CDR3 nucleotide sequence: TGTGCCTGGAGTGAAGGGGGAGGGTCCCACGAGCAGTACTTC.

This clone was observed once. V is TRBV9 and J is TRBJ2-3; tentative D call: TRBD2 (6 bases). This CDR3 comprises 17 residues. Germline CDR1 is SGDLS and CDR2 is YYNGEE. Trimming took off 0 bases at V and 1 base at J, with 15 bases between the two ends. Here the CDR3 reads CASSVVGGAKGTDTQYF. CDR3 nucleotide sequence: TGTGCCAGCAGCGTAGTCGGAGGGGCTAAAGGCACAGATACGCAGTATTTT.

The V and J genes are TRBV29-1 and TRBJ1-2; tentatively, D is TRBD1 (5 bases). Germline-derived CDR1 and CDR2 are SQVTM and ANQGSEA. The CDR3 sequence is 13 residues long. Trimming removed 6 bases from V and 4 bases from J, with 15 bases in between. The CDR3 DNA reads TGCAGCGTCGGTCAGGGAGGAGGCTATGGCTACACCTTC. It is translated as CSVGQGGGYGYTF.

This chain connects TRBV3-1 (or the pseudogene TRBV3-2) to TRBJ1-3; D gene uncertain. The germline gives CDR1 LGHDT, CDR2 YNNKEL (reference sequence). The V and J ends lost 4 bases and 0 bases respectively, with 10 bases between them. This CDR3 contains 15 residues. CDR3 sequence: CASSPRSSSGNTIYF. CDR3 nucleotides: TGTGCCAGCAGCCCCAGGTCCAGCTCTGGAAACACCATATATTTT.

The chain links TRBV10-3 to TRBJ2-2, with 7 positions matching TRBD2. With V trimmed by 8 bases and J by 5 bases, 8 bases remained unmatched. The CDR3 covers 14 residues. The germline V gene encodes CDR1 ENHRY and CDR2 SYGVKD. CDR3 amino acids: CAIRGGEGTGELFF. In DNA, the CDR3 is TGTGCCATCCGGGGAGGGGAAGGGACCGGGGAGCTGTTTTTT.

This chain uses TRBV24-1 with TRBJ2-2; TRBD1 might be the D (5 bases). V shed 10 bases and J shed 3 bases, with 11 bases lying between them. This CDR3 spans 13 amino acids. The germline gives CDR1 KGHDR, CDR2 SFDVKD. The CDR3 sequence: CATRTRDTGELFF. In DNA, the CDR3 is TGTGCCACTAGAACCAGGGACACCGGGGAGCTGTTTTTT.

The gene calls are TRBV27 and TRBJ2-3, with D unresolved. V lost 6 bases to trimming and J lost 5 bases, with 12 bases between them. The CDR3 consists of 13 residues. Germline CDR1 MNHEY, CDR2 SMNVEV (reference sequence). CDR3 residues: CASSPLEEDTQYF. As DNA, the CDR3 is TGTGCCAGCAGCCCCCTAGAGGAAGATACGCAGTATTTT.

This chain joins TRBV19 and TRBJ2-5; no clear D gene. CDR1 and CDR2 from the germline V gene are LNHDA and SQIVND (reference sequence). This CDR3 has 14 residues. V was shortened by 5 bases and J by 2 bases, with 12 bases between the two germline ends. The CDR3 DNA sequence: TGTGCCAGTAGTGGGCAGGAAAATCAAGAGACCCAGTACTTC. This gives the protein CASSGQENQETQYF.

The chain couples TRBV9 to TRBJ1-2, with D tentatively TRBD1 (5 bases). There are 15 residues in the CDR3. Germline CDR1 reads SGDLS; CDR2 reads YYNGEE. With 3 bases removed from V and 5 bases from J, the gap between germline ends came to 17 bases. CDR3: CASSGAQGGGYGYTF. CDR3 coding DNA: TGTGCCAGCAGCGGAGCCCAGGGAGGAGGATATGGCTACACCTTC.

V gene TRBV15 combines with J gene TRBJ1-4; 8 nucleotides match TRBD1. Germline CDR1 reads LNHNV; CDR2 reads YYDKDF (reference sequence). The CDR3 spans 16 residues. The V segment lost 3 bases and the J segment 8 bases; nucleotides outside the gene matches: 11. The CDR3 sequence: CATSREQGAGLEKLFF. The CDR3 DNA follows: TGTGCCACCAGCAGGGAGCAGGGGGCTGGTCTGGAAAAACTGTTTTTT.

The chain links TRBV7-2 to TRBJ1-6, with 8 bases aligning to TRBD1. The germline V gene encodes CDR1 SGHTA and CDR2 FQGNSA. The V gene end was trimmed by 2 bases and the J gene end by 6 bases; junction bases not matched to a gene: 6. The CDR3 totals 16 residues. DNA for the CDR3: TGTGCCAGCAGCTTAAGGCCTGGGACAGGTAATTCACCCCTCCACTTT. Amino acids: CASSLRPGTGNSPLHF.

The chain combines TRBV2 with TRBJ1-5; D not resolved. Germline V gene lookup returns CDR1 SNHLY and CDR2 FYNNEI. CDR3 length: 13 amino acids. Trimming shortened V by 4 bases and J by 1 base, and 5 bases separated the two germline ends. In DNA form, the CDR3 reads TGTGCCAGCAGTGGAAGCAGCAATCAGCCCCAGCATTTT. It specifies CASSGSSNQPQHF.

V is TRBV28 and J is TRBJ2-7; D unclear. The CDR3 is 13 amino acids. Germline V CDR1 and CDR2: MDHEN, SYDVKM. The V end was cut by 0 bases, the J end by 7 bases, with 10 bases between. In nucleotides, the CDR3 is TGTGCCAGCAGTTTATGGGAACCGAGGGAGCAGTACTTC. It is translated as CASSLWEPREQYF.

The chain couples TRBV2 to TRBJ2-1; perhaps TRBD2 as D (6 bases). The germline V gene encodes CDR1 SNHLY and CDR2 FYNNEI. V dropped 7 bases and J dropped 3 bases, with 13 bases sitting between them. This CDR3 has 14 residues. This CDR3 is CASTLTRDYNEQFF. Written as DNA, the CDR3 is TGTGCCAGCACCTTGACTAGAGACTACAATGAGCAGTTCTTC.

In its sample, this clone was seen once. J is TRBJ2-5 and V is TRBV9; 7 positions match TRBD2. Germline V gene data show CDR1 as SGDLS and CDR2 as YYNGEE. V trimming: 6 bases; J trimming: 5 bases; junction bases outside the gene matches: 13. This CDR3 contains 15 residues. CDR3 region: CASTPWGGTGETQYF. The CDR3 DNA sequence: TGTGCCAGCACCCCCTGGGGGGGAACGGGTGAGACCCAGTACTTC.

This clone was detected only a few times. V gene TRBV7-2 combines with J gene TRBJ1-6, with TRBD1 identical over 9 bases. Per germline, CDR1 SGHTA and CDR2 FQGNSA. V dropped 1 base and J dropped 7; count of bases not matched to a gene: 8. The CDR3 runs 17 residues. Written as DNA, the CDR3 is TGTGCCAGCAGCTTAGGAACACAGGGGGCGCAGAATTCACCCCTCCACTTT. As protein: CASSLGTQGAQNSPLHF.

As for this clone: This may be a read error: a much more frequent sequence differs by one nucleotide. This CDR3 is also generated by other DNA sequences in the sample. The CDR3 DNA is TGTGCCAGCAGCCCCAGGCAGGGTGGGGGCTACACCTTC. This translates into CASSPRQGGGYTF. This chain connects TRBV11-3 to TRBJ1-2; weak D call: TRBD1 (5 bases). CDR1 and CDR2 from the germline V gene are SGHNT and YENEEA. The CDR3 length is 13 residues. The V and J ends lost 5 bases and 8 bases respectively, with 15 bases between them. Full variable domain (outside the CDR3, taken from reference TRBV11-3 and TRBJ1-2): EAGVVQSPRYKIIEKKQPVAFWCNPISGHNTLYWYLQNLGQGPELLIRYENEEAVDDSQLPKDRFSAERLKGVDSTLKIQPAELGDSAVYLCASSPRQGGGYTFGSGTRLTVV.

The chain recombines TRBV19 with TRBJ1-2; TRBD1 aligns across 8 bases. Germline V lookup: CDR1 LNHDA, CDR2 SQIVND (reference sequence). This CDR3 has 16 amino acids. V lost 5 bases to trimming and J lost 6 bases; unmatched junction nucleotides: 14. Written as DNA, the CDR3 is TGTGCCAGTAGTCCCAGCCTTGGGACAGGCCATCATGGCTACACCTTC. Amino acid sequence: CASSPSLGTGHHGYTF. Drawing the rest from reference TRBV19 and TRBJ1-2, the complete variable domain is DGGITQSPKYLFRKEGQNVTLSCEQNLNHDAMYWYRQDPGQGLRLIYYSQIVNDFQKGDIAEGYSVSREKKESFPLTVTSAQKNPTAFYLCASSPSLGTGHHGYTFGSGTRLTVV.

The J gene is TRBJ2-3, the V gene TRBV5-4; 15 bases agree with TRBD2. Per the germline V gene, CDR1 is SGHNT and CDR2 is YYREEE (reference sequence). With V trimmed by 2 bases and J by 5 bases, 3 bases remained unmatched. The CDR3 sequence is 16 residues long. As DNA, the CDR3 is TGTGCCAGCAGCTTAGGGACTAGCGGGGGGCGAGATACGCAGTATTTT. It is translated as CASSLGTSGGRDTQYF.

CDR3 in amino acids: CASAVGEDYGYTF. CDR3 coding DNA: TGTGCCAGCGCCGTGGGGGAGGACTATGGCTACACCTTC. This chain joins TRBV28 and TRBJ1-2; maybe TRBD1 (5 bases). Trimming removed 8 bases from V and 3 bases from J, with 13 bases in between. CDR3 size: 13 residues. Germline lookup yields CDR1 MDHEN and CDR2 SYDVKM.

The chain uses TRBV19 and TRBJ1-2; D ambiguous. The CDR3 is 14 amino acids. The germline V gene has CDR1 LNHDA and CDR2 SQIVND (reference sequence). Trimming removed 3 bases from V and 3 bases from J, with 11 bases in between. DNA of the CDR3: TGTGCCAGTAGTATTCCTTCAGTCCACTATGGCTACACCTTC. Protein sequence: CASSIPSVHYGYTF.

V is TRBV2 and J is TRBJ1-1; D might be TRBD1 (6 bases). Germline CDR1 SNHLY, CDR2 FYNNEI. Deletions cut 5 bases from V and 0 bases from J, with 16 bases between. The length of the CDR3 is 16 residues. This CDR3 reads CASSIGQPLLNTEAFF. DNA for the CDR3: TGTGCCAGCAGTATAGGACAGCCCCTCTTGAACACTGAAGCTTTCTTT.

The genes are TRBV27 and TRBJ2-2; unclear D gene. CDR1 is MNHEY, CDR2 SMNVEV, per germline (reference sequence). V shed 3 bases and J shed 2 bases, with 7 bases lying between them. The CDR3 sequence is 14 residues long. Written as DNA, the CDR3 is TGTGCCAGCAGTTTGGCCCGAAACACCGGGGAGCTGTTTTTT. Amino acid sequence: CASSLARNTGELFF.

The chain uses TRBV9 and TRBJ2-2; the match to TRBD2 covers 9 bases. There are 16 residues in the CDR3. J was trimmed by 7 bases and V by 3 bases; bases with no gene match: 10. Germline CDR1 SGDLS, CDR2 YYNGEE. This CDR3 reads CASSAQKRGVIGELFF. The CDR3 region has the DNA TGTGCCAGCAGCGCGCAGAAGCGGGGGGTTATCGGGGAGCTGTTTTTT.

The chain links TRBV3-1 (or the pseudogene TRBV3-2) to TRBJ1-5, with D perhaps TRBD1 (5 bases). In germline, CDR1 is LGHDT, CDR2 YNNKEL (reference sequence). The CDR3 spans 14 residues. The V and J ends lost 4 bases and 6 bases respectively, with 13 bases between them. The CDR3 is CASSPSGNTQPQHF. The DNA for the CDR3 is TGTGCCAGCAGCCCCTCAGGGAACACTCAGCCCCAGCATTTT.

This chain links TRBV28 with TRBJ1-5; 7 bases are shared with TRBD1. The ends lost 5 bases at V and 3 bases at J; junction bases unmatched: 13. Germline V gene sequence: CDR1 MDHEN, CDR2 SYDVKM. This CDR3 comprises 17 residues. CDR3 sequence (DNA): TGTGCCAGCAGTCCCCCCCGTAGGGGGCTGTTCAATCAGCCCCAGCATTTT. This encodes CASSPPRRGLFNQPQHF.

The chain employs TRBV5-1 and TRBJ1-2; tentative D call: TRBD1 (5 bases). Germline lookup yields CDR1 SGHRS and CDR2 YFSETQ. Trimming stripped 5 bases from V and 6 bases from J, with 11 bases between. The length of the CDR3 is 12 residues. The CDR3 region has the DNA TGCGCCAGCAGGGACACACGGGATGGCTACACCTTC. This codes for CASRDTRDGYTF.

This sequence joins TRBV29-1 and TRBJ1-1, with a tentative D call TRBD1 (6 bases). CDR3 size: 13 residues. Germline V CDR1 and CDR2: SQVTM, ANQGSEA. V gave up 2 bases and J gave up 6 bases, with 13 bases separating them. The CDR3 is CSVERQGIAEAFF. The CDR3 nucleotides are TGCAGCGTTGAAAGGCAGGGGATAGCTGAAGCTTTCTTT.